The entry that follows covers one T cell receptor (beta chain) sequence. This clonotype was seen repeatedly, ten times or more. The target of this receptor is not known. Base qualities were left out, and no much larger clone turns up one base away. The data were taken from a study of read filtering for tumor transcriptome and immune sequencing (dated by TCRdb to between 2020 and 2021). In terms of the full investigation: The cohort was composed of 16 to 20 male and 14 to 15 female patients, with a mean age of about 68 years and an age range of roughly 45 to 85. Under revised international staging, 8 patients fell into R-ISS I, about 17 into R-ISS II and about 7 into R-ISS III. Whole-transcriptome libraries were prepared with the TruSeq RNA Access Library Prep Kit after DNase treatment. Per sample, about 4.05 to 10.27 million TCR-region mapped reads were obtained with IR-seq, compared with only roughly 75 to 1,400 with RNA-seq. Using the same bone marrow samples, the study ran both targeted immune repertoire sequencing and bulk whole-transcriptome sequencing and then compared the TCR repertoires from each method. As a main aim, a read-filtering strategy for immune repertoire data was addressed, with the specific question being whether clonotypes supported by a single read should be removed. What the research found in general, with its limitations: The correlation between IR-seq and RNA-seq shared clonotype proportions was increased by removal of single-read clonotypes. Rather than purified T cells, the sorted CD138-negative fraction was a mixed bone marrow immune population. Compared with RNA-seq, IR-seq captured clonotypes at much greater depth and more reliably, and a smaller IR-seq throughput was enough to identify most of the shared clonotypes. In IR-seq, single-read clonotypes were roughly 84% of clonotypes but about 3.5% of total reads; in RNA-seq they were 74.6% of clonotypes and less than 45% of reads.

Its CDR3 holds 13 amino acids, cysteine through phenylalanine. Of all the DNA, just the CDR3 is kept, 39 bases in frame from base 1. CDR1 and CDR2, per the germline V gene, are MNHEY and SVGEGT. Trimming at the junction amounts to 5 bases on V and 5 bases on J, and the germline ends lie 10 bases apart. Every patient had bone marrow sampled at the time of active disease. Isolation of bone marrow mononuclear cells was performed by Ficoll-Hypaque density gradient centrifugation. CD138-negative cells were obtained by negative selection after labeling with CD138 magnetic microbeads on a MACS separator, removing myeloma plasma cells. Purity of the isolated cells was checked by flow cytometry on an Attune NxT using CD138 antibodies. TRIzol reagent was used to extract total RNA, which was then quantified with a NanoDrop spectrophotometer. For each patient, paired RNA-seq and IR-seq were run on the CD138-negative bone marrow sample from that patient.

Starting from about 400 ng RNA, TCR libraries were constructed with the Immunoverse kit using molecular barcoded adaptors that cover the alpha/delta and beta/gamma chains. TCR library preparation was performed with the same RNA that was used for transcriptome sequencing. Sequencing of the TCR libraries was done on an Illumina HiSeq 4000 with 2 x 150 cycles. Per the authors' processing: MiXCR aligned TCR reads to human V, D, J and C references and assembled the aligned reads into CDR3 clonotypes, with quality filtering and error correction included. The tcR package in R was used for analysis of clonotype counts and gene usage diversity. Raw mapping reads were checked after the RNA-seq reads had been mapped by STAR aligner version 2.5.3a onto the human GRCh37 genome. To test how sequencing depth affects detected clonotypes, IR-seq fastq files were randomly downsampled with Seqtk 1.3. Using fastp trimming at Q25 and MiXCR clonotype assembly, TCRdb reanalyzed the public sequencing data and kept in-frame beta chains. One record per CDR3 amino acid sequence lists the most common genes and DNA. TCRdb, rather than the study authors, made the V and J calls. Present in this sample are tens of thousands of distinct CDR3 sequences, approximately 15% of which were seen just once. Of the sample, approximately 50% is held by the ten largest clones.

The sample consisted of a population of CD138-negative cells sorted from bone marrow. The cell subset or site label, read with the paper, signifies: bone marrow mononuclear cells depleted of CD138+ plasma/myeloma cells by negative magnetic selection. This clonotype was sampled from a donor older than 35 with multiple myeloma. The sequence joins TRBV6-2 or TRBV6-3 to TRBJ1-5; the D gene cannot be named for sure. The CDR3 region reads CASSIGFDQPQHF. The nucleotides read TGTGCCAGCAGTATTGGGTTCGATCAGCCCCAGCATTTT.